This is a list of T cell receptor beta chains from one sample in a study of blood T cell repertoires in COVID-19. Sequencing used immunoSEQ multiplex PCR; TCRdb keeps in-frame clones, though not all of them. This sample yields about 140,000 clones, of which over 70% are seen a single time; approximately 10% belongs to the top ten. Material for sequencing was PBMCs or T cells enriched from blood (not recorded which). The receptors here all came from a man aged 60 to 69 who had recovered from COVID-19. CDR3s include the opening cysteine and the closing phenylalanine or tryptophan. D genes are given only for firm matches. Expanded clones are given a class, and other clones once, few, many or no size at all.

v_call,d_call,j_call,clone_size,cdr3_nt,cdr3_aa
TRBV18,-,TRBJ1-4,-,TGTGCCAGCTCACCATCGGCAACTAATGAAAAACTGTTTTTT,CASSPSATNEKLFF
TRBV9,-,TRBJ1-6,-,TGTGCCAGCACCAAAAAAGGGGGAGGGCCGGGTTCACCCCTCCACTTT,CASTKKGGGPGSPLHF
TRBV28,-,TRBJ1-6,-,TGTGCCAGCAGCGATAGGACAAGGCCTAATTCACCCCTCCACTTT,CASSDRTRPNSPLHF
TRBV18,-,TRBJ2-7,-,TGTGCCAGCTCACCACCGCAACCTACAGTGGGCTACGAGCAGTACTTC,CASSPPQPTVGYEQYF
TRBV7-9,TRBD1,TRBJ1-2,-,TGTGCCAGCAGCTGGGGACAGGGACATGGCTACACCTTC,CASSWGQGHGYTF
TRBV5-6,TRBD1,TRBJ2-5,-,TGTGCCAGCAGCCTACTCATAACAGGGGTCCAAGAGACCCAGTACTTC,CASSLLITGVQETQYF
TRBV5-4,TRBD1,TRBJ2-1,-,TGTGCCAGCACCCTGGGGACAGGTGACCAGAGATCCTACAATGAGCAGTTCTTC,CASTLGTGDQRSYNEQFF
TRBV28,-,TRBJ2-2,-,TGTGCCAGCAGTCTTACAGGGACCAACACCGGGGAGCTGTTTTTT,CASSLTGTNTGELFF
TRBV6-5,-,TRBJ1-4,-,TGTGCCAGCAGTCCCAGATCAGGGGAAAAACTGTTTTTT,CASSPRSGEKLFF
TRBV11-2,-,TRBJ2-4,once,TGTGCCAGCAGCTTAGCACTAGCCAAAAACATTCAGTACTTC,CASSLALAKNIQYF
TRBV19,TRBD2,TRBJ2-1,-,TGTGCCAGTAGTATCGGACTAGCGGGAGGGCCGACGAATGAGCAGTTCTTC,CASSIGLAGGPTNEQFF
TRBV18,TRBD2,TRBJ2-7,-,TGTGCCAGCTCACCATATCGGACTAGCGGGGGATACGAGCAGTACTTC,CASSPYRTSGGYEQYF
TRBV29-1,TRBD1,TRBJ2-1,once,TGCAGCGTTGATCTGGGACAGGGCTACAATGAGCAGTTCTTC,CSVDLGQGYNEQFF
TRBV19,TRBD2,TRBJ2-1,-,TGTGCCAGTAGTATAGCGGGGGGGCCATCCGCCAATGAGCAGTTCTTC,CASSIAGGPSANEQFF
TRBV5-6,-,TRBJ1-2,-,TGTGCCAGCAGCTTGGATCACAGTCGGATCTATGGCTACACCTTC,CASSLDHSRIYGYTF
TRBV28,TRBD1,TRBJ2-1,-,TGTGCCAGCAGTTTAATAGGGACAGCTGATGAGCAGTTCTTC,CASSLIGTADEQFF
TRBV24-1,-,TRBJ2-2,-,TGTGCCACCAGTGATCGGTCGGCAGGGCGGACCGGGGAGCTGTTTTTT,CATSDRSAGRTGELFF
TRBV5-1,-,TRBJ2-2,-,TGCGCCAGCAGCTTGTACAGGATTGACACCGGGGAGCTGTTTTTT,CASSLYRIDTGELFF
TRBV28,-,TRBJ1-2,-,TGTGCCAGCAGTTTGTCGGGTAAGGATGGCTACACCTTC,CASSLSGKDGYTF
TRBV3-1/TRBV3-2,TRBD1,TRBJ1-2,-,TGTGCCAGCACCCGACAGGGGGGAGATGATGGCTACACCTTC,CASTRQGGDDGYTF
TRBV28,-,TRBJ1-2,-,TGTGCCAGCAGTTTAACGGGGGACTATGGCTACACCTTC,CASSLTGDYGYTF
TRBV25-1,TRBD1,TRBJ1-2,once,TGTGCCAGCAGCGGGGGGACAGGGATGGCCTTC,CASSGGTGMAF
TRBV12-3/TRBV12-4,-,TRBJ1-3,-,TGTGCCACAGGGGCTGGAAACACCATATATTTT,CATGAGNTIYF
TRBV6-1,-,TRBJ1-3,-,TGTGCCAGCAGTGAGAGCCAAACCCGCTCTGGAAACACCATATATTTT,CASSESQTRSGNTIYF
TRBV30,TRBD1,TRBJ1-2,-,TGTGCCTGGAGGACGACAGGGCTCTATGGCTACACCTTC,CAWRTTGLYGYTF
TRBV2,TRBD2,TRBJ2-3,-,TGTGCCAGCAGACTACCGGGACTAGCGGGGGCAAGCACAGATACGCAGTATTTT,CASRLPGLAGASTDTQYF
TRBV5-6,-,TRBJ2-7,-,TGTGCCTCTGCCGGAAGAGGCTACGAGCAGTACTTC,CASAGRGYEQYF
TRBV10-3,TRBD2,TRBJ2-1,-,TGTGCCATCAGTGAGTCAGGGACTAGCGGGACCGATGAGCAGTTCTTC,CAISESGTSGTDEQFF
TRBV7-9,TRBD1,TRBJ1-1,-,TGTGCCAGCAGCACGGGACAGCTTGAAGCTTTCTTT,CASSTGQLEAFF
TRBV18,TRBD1,TRBJ2-7,few,TGTGCCAGCTCACCATTAGGCCGTCAGGGGGCACGGGAGCAGTACTTC,CASSPLGRQGAREQYF
TRBV10-1,-,TRBJ1-1,-,TGCGCCAGCAGTGAGTCGGGCAAGAACACTGAAGCTTTCTTT,CASSESGKNTEAFF
TRBV5-4,-,TRBJ2-7,once,TGTGCCAGCAGCATCGACAGGAGCTCCTACGAGCAGTACTTC,CASSIDRSSYEQYF
TRBV11-3,TRBD2,TRBJ2-7,few,TGTGCCAGCAGCCTCCCAGACGGAGGTACTTGTAGCGGGAGGGCCCACGAGCAGTACTTC,CASSLPDGGTCSGRAHEQYF
TRBV27,TRBD1,TRBJ1-5,-,TGTGCCAGCAGTCGGGACAGGGCTAATCAGCCCCAGCATTTT,CASSRDRANQPQHF
TRBV18,TRBD2,TRBJ2-1,-,TGTGCCAGCTCACCACGACTAGCGGATCTCAACAATGAGCAGTTCTTC,CASSPRLADLNNEQFF
TRBV27,TRBD1,TRBJ1-2,-,TGTGCCAGCAGTTTGACAGGGGCGATAGGCTATGGCTACACCTTC,CASSLTGAIGYGYTF
TRBV14,TRBD2,TRBJ2-5,-,TGTGCCAGCAACAAACTAGCGGGGGAGCAAGAGACCCAGTACTTC,CASNKLAGEQETQYF
TRBV10-3,-,TRBJ1-2,-,TGTGCCATCAGTGTCCGGGTGGACTATGGCTACACCTTC,CAISVRVDYGYTF
TRBV28,TRBD2,TRBJ2-1,-,TGTGCCAGCATTAACCCTGGCGGGGGGGGGTCGAATGAGCAGTTCTTC,CASINPGGGGSNEQFF
TRBV6-5,TRBD2,TRBJ2-1,-,TGTGCCAGCAGTAGCGGGGAGAGCTCCTACAATGAGCAGTTCTTC,CASSSGESSYNEQFF
TRBV2,TRBD1,TRBJ2-2,once,TGTGCCACCAAGGGGACAGGCCAGGGTCCCGGGAGAGGCACCGGGGAGCTGTTTTTT,CATKGTGQGPGRGTGELFF
TRBV10-3,TRBD2,TRBJ2-7,-,TGTGCCACTCGGGATGCTAGCGGGAACTCCTACGAGCAGTACTTC,CATRDASGNSYEQYF
TRBV7-9,TRBD2,TRBJ2-7,-,TGTGCCAGCAGCCCTCCTGGGACTAGCGGGAGATCCTACGAGCAGTACTTC,CASSPPGTSGRSYEQYF
TRBV4-1,-,TRBJ2-7,-,TGCGCCAGCAGCCAAGTGGGGCTCGCCATTTCCTACGAGCAGTACTTC,CASSQVGLAISYEQYF